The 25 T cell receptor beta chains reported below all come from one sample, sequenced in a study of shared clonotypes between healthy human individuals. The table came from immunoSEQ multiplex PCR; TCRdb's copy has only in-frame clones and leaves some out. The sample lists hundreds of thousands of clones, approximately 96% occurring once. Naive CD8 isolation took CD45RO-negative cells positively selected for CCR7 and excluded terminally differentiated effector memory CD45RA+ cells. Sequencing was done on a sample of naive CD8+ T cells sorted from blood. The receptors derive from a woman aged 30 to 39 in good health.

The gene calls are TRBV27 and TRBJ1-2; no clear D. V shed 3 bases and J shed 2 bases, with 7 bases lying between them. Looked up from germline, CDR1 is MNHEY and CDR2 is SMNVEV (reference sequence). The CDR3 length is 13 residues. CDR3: CASSFPFNYGYTF. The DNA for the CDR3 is TGTGCCAGCAGTTTTCCCTTCAACTATGGCTACACCTTC.

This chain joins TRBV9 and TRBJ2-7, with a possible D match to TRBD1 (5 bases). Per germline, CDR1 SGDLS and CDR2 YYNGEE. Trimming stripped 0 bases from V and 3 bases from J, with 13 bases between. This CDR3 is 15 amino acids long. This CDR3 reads CASSVAWGTYYEQYF. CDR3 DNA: TGTGCCAGCAGCGTAGCTTGGGGCACCTACTACGAGCAGTACTTC.

The CDR3: CASSVLGGYIQYF. DNA of the CDR3: TGTGCCAGCAGTGTCTTAGGGGGATACATTCAGTACTTC. The chain carries TRBV25-1 and TRBJ2-4; D is possibly TRBD1 (6 bases). V was cut by 4 bases and J by 8 bases, with 12 bases left in between. This CDR3 comprises 13 residues. CDR1 is MGHDK, CDR2 SYGVNS, per germline.

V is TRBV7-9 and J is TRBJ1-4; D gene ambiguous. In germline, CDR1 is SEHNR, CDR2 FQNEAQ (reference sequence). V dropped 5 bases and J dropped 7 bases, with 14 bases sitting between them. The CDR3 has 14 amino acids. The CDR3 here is CASSHPAFREKLFF. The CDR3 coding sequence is TGTGCCAGCAGCCATCCAGCGTTTCGTGAAAAACTGTTTTTT.

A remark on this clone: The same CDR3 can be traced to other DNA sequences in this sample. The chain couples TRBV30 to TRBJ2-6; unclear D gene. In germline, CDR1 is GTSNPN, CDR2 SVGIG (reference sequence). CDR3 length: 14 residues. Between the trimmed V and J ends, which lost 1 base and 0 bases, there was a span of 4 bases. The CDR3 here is CAWSAGSGANVLTF. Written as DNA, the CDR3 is TGTGCCTGGAGTGCCGGCTCTGGGGCCAACGTCCTGACTTTC.

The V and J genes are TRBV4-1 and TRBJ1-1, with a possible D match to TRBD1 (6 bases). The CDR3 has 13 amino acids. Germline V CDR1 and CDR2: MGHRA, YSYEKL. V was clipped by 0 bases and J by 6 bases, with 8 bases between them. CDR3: CASSQDRGPEAFF. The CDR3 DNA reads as TGCGCCAGCAGCCAAGATCGGGGGCCTGAAGCTTTCTTT.

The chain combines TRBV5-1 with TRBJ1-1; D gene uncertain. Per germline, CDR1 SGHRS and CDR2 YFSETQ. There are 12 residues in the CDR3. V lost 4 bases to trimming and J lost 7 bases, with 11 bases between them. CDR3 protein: CASSAGGNEAFF. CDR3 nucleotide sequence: TGCGCCAGCAGCGCGGGCGGTAATGAAGCTTTCTTT. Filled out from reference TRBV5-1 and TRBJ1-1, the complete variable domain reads KAGVTQTPRYLIKTRGQQVTLSCSPISGHRSVSWYQQTPGQGLQFLFEYFSETQRNKGNFPGRFSGRQFSNSRSEMNVSTLELGDSALYLCASSAGGNEAFFGQGTRLTVV.

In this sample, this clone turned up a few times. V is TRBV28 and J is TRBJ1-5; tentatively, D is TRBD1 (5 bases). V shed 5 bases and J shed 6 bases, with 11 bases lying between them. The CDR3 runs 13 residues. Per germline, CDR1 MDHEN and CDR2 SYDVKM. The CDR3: CASSATDSQPQHF. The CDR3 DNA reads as TGTGCCAGCAGTGCGACAGATTCTCAGCCCCAGCATTTT.

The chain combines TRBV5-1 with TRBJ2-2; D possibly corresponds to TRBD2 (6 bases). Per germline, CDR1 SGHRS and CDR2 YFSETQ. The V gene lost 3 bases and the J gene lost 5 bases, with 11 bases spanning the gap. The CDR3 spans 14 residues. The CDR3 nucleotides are TGCGCCAGCAGCTCTCGGGAGTGGACCGGGGAGCTGTTTTTT. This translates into CASSSREWTGELFF.

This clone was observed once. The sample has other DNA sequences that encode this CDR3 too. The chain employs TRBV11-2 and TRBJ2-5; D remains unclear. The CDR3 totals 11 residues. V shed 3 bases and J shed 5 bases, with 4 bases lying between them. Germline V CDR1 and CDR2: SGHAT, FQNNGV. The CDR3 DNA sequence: TGTGCCAGCAGCTTTTTGGAGACCCAGTACTTC. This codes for CASSFLETQYF.

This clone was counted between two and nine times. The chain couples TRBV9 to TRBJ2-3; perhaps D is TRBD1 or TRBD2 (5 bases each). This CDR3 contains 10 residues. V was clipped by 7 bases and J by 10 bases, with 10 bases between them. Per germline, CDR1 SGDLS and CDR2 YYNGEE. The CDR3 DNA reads TGTGCCAGCGGGGGAGCTGCGCAGTATTTT. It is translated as CASGGAAQYF.

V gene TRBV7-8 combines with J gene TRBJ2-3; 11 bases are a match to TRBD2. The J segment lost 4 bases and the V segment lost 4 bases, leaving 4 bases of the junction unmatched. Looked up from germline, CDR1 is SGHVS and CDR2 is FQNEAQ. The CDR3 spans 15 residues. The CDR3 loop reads CASSWGTSGADTQYF. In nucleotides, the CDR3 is TGTGCCAGCAGCTGGGGGACTAGCGGCGCAGATACGCAGTATTTT.

The CDR3 nucleotides are TGCGCCAGCAGCCAAGTCGTAGGACGAGAAGACAATGAGCAGTTCTTC. It is translated as CASSQVVGREDNEQFF. The rearrangement uses TRBV4-1 and TRBJ2-1; D unclear. The CDR3 is 16 amino acids. Germline V gene data show CDR1 as MGHRA and CDR2 as YSYEKL. Trimming took off 1 base at V and 5 bases at J, with 15 bases between the two ends.

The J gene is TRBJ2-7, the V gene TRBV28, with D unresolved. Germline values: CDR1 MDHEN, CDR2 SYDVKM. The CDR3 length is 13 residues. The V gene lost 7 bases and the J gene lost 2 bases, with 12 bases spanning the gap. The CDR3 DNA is TGTGCCAGCATGTTAGGTCGCACCTACGAGCAGTACTTC. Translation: CASMLGRTYEQYF. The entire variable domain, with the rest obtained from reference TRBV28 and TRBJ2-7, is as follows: DVKVTQSSRYLVKRTGEKVFLECVQDMDHENMFWYRQDPGLGLRLIYFSYDVKMKEKGDIPEGYSVSREKKERFSLILESASTNQTSMYLCASMLGRTYEQYFGPGTRLTVT.

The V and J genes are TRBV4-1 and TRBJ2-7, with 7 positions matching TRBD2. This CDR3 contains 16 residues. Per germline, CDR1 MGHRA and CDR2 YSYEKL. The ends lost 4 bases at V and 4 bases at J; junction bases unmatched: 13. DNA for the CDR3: TGCGCCAGCAGCCCCAGGGAGGGTTACCCTCTATACGAGCAGTACTTC. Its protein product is CASSPREGYPLYEQYF.

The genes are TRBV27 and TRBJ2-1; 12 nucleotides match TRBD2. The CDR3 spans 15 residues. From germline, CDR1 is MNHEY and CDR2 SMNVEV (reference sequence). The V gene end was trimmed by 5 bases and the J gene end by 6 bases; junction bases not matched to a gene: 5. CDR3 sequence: CASSPTTSGGNEQFF. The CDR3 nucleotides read TGTGCCAGCAGTCCCACGACTAGCGGGGGCAATGAGCAGTTCTTC.

The CDR3: CASSPLRGDTQYF. CDR3 DNA: TGTGCCAGCAGCCCATTGAGGGGGGATACGCAGTATTTT. The chain combines TRBV28 with TRBJ2-3, with TRBD1 as a possible D gene (6 bases). Germline loops: CDR1 MDHEN, CDR2 SYDVKM. Trimming took 6 bases from V and 6 from J, leaving 13 bases between them. The CDR3 is made up of 13 amino acids.

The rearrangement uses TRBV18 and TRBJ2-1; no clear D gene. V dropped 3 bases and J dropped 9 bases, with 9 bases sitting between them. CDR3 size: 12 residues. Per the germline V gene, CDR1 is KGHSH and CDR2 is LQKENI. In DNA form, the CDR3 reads TGTGCCAGCTCACCGCAGGCAACTGAGCAGTTCTTC. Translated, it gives CASSPQATEQFF.

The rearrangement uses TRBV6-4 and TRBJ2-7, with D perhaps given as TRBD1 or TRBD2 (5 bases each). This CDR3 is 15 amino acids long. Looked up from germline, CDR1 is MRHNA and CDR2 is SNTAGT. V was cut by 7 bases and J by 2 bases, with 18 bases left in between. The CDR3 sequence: CASKPGRDEAYEQYF. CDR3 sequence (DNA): TGTGCCAGCAAACCAGGCCGGGACGAAGCCTACGAGCAGTACTTC.

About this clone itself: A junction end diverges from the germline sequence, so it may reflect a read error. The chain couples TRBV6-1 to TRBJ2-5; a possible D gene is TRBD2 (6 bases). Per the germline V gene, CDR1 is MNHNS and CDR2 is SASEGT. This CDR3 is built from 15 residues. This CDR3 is CASSEARTSGETQYF. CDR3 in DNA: TGTGCCAGCAGCGAAGCCAGGACAAGCGGGGAGACCCAGTACTTC.

This CDR3 reads CASNGRDRNTIYF. CDR3 DNA: TGTGCCAGCAATGGAAGAGATAGGAACACCATATATTTT. The chain employs TRBV2 and TRBJ1-3, with D unresolved. V was trimmed by 7 bases and J by 7 bases, leaving 14 bases between them. Germline CDR1 SNHLY, CDR2 FYNNEI. The CDR3 sequence is 13 residues long.

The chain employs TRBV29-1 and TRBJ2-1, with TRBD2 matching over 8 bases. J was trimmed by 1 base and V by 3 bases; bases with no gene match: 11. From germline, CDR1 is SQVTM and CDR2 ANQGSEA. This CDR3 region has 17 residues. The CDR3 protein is CSVDPAGVWGSYNEQFF. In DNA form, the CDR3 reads TGCAGCGTTGACCCAGCGGGAGTTTGGGGATCCTACAATGAGCAGTTCTTC.

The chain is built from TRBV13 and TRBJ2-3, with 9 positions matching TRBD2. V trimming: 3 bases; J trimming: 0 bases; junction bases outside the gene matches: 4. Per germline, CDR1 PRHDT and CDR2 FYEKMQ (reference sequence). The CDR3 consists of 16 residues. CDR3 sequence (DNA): TGTGCCAGCAGCTTTGGGCTAGCGGGGAGCACAGATACGCAGTATTTT. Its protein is CASSFGLAGSTDTQYF.

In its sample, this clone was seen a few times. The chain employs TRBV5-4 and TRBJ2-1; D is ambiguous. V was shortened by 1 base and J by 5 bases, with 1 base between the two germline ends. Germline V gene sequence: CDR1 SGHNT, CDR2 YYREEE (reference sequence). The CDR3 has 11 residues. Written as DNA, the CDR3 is TGTGCCAGCAGCTTGAACAATGAGCAGTTCTTC. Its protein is CASSLNNEQFF.

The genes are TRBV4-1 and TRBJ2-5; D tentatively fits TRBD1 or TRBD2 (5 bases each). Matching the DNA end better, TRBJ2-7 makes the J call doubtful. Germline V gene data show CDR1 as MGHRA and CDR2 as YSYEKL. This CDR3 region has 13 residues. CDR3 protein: CASSPGRTAEQYF. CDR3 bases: TGCGCCAGCAGCCCGGGACGGACGGCCGAGCAGTACTTC.